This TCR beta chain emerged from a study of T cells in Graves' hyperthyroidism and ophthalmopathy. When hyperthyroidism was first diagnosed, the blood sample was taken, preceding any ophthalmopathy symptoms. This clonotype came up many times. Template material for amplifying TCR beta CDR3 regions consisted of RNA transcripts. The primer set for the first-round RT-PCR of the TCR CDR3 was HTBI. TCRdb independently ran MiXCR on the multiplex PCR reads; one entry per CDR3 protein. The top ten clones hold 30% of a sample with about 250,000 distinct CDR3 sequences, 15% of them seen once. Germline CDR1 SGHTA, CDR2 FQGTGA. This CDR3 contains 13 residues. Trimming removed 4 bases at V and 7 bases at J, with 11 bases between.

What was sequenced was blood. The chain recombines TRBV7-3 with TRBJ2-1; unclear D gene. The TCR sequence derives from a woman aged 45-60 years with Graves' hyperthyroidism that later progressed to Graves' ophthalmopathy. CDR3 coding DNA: TGTGCCAGCAGCTCCGGCCTGACGAATGAGCAGTTCTTC. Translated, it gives CASSSGLTNEQFF.